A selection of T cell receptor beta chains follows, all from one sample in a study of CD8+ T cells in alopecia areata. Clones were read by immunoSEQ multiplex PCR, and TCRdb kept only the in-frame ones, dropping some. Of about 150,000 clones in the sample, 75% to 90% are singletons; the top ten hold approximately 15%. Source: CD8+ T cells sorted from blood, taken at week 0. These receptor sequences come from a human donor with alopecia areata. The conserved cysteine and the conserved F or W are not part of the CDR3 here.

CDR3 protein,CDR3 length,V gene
ASSFGDNEQF,10,TRBV5-1
ASSLEGHSNQPQH,13,TRBV7-9
ASSLTGGGTEAF,12,TRBV25-1
SVTNNWPDTQY,11,TRBV29-1
ASSLSFGAQY,10,TRBV27
ASEHTESYEQY,11,TRBV6-1
AIKFPDLNTIY,11,TRBV10-3
SVEGPVGEFGTQY,13,TRBV29-1
ATLGGGTDTQY,11,TRBV27
ASSPERLAGDQADTQY,16,TRBV5-6
ASSLSSGRDTDTQY,14,TRBV27
ASRLGTTEAF,10,TRBV11-2
ASSSTFHTQY,10,TRBV7-2
ASSRTGSTGELF,12,TRBV7-3
ASSLTGPSKEQY,12,TRBV5-1
ASSDEAGLNNEQF,13,TRBV6-1
ASSSLDRGDYVYT,13,TRBV7-9
ASSQGGQATYEQY,13,TRBV4-1
ASSLTMQRSPLH,12,TRBV27
SVEAPGGSFSYEQY,14,TRBV29-1
ASSLTGSNNEQF,12,TRBV5-8
ASSQQVGGTEAF,12,TRBV2
SVDGGGPYNEQF,12,TRBV29-1
ASSQSYGTWSSYEQY,15,TRBV23-1
ASSMSGPGGKYEQY,14,TRBV27
ASSLGVLNWETQY,13,TRBV7-2
ASSPRGDEQF,10,TRBV18
ASSLRDTQY,9,TRBV7-9
ASSLVLTGGEQY,12,TRBV11-2
ASSEAGVGYNEQF,13,TRBV9
SVEGTSGVNEQF,12,TRBV29-1
ASRGRDSYNEQF,12,TRBV6-1
ASSSTLVTGGHWLLEQY,17,TRBV5-6
ASGPAGGYEQY,11,TRBV6-5
AWSGTGYEQY,10,TRBV30
ASSLTANTEAF,11,TRBV7-2
ASYAGELF,8,TRBV19
ASSLTAGGTDTQY,13,TRBV7-8
ASSLAASYEQY,11,TRBV5-1